Each of the 20 T cell receptor beta chains below was sequenced from the same sample in a study of CD8+CD57+ T cells in acquired aplastic anemia. Genomic DNA was employed as the template in profiling TCR beta VDJ and CDR3. TCRdb re-called the reads with MiXCR, one entry per CDR3 protein. The data show some 170,000 distinct CDR3 sequences, around 50% seen once. Patients selected for sequencing had displayed CD8+CD57+ cell expansion by flow cytometry. Sequences were obtained from sorted CD4+, CD8+, or CD8+CD57+ T cells (not recorded which) from PBMCs. These receptors were taken from a human donor with aplastic anemia.

V gene TRBV19 combines with J gene TRBJ1-3, with D perhaps matching TRBD1 (5 bases). The CDR3 totals 16 residues. The germline CDR1 and CDR2 sequences are LNHDA and SQIVND (reference sequence). V dropped 3 bases and J dropped 0 bases, with 12 bases sitting between them. CDR3 sequence reads: CASSIGGGASGNTIYF. The CDR3 region has the DNA TGTGCCAGTAGTATTGGGGGAGGGGCCTCTGGAAACACCATATATTTT.

This clonotype was detected only a few times. The rearrangement links TRBV7-2 to TRBJ2-5, with D unclear. Trimming removed 1 base from V and 5 bases from J, with 11 bases in between. Germline V gives CDR1 SGHTA, CDR2 FQGNSA. The CDR3 spans 14 residues. The CDR3 sequence: CASSLVGPGETQYF. The CDR3 DNA sequence: TGTGCCAGCAGCTTAGTCGGACCTGGGGAGACCCAGTACTTC. Together with reference TRBV7-2 and TRBJ2-5, the CDR3 gives the full variable domain: GAGVSQSPSNKVTEKGKDVELRCDPISGHTALYWYRQSLGQGLEFLIYFQGNSAPDKSGLPSDRFSAERTGGSVSTLTIQRTQQEDSAVYLCASSLVGPGETQYFGPGTRLLVL.

This clonotype has more than one count but fewer than ten. This chain links TRBV9 with TRBJ2-5; weak D call: TRBD1 (6 bases). The CDR3 has 15 residues. With 3 bases removed from V and 7 bases from J, the gap between germline ends came to 19 bases. CDR1 and CDR2 from the germline V gene are SGDLS and YYNGEE. CDR3 in amino acids: CASSARASRGGTQYF. CDR3 bases: TGTGCCAGCAGCGCCCGGGCTTCCAGAGGGGGGACCCAGTACTTC.

The chain carries TRBV5-1 and TRBJ1-1; TRBD1 aligns across 8 bases. The CDR3 runs to 17 residues. Looked up from germline, CDR1 is SGHRS and CDR2 is YFSETQ. V dropped 0 bases and J dropped 6; count of bases not matched to a gene: 13. The CDR3: CASSLVWGTGTGAEAFF. DNA for the CDR3: TGCGCCAGCAGCTTGGTTTGGGGGACAGGTACAGGGGCTGAAGCTTTCTTT.

This clonotype was observed many times. This chain uses TRBV10-3 with TRBJ1-3; perhaps TRBD1 as D (5 bases). Trimming cost V 8 bases and J 0 bases, with 8 bases left between them. Germline lookup yields CDR1 ENHRY and CDR2 SYGVKD. This CDR3 spans 13 amino acids. As DNA, the CDR3 is TGTGCCATCTCCGGACACTCTGGAAACACCATATATTTT. Translation gives CAISGHSGNTIYF.

Concerning this clonotype: The junction departs from the called germline gene at one end, perhaps through a read error. The V and J genes are TRBV19 and TRBJ1-6; 8 bases are shared with TRBD1. Germline assignment: CDR1 LNHDA and CDR2 SQIVND (reference sequence). The CDR3 spans 14 residues. The CDR3 DNA reads as TGTGCCAGTAGTATTCAGGGGGCCAATTCACCCCACCGCTTT. Amino acid sequence: CASSIQGANSPHRF.

This clonotype occurred many times. The rearrangement joins TRBV6-6 to TRBJ1-6, with D unclear. Germline V gives CDR1 MNHNY, CDR2 SVGAGI (reference sequence). The V and J ends lost 0 bases and 9 bases respectively, with 6 bases between them. The CDR3 is made up of 13 amino acids. The CDR3 is CASSYSGSSPLHF. CDR3 in DNA: TGTGCCAGCAGTTACTCCGGGAGTTCACCCCTCCACTTT.

This clonotype was seen at least ten times. The J gene is TRBJ1-1, the V gene TRBV19; weak D call: TRBD1 (5 bases). The CDR3 is 12 amino acids. Germline V gene lookup returns CDR1 LNHDA and CDR2 SQIVND (reference sequence). The ends were cut back, 5 bases at V and 9 bases at J, with 13 bases in the middle. The CDR3 loop reads CASSARDGQAFF. Written as DNA, the CDR3 is TGTGCCAGTAGTGCGAGGGACGGACAAGCTTTCTTT.

This clonotype was recorded at least ten times. The rearrangement joins TRBV19 to TRBJ1-1; D not certain. CDR3 length: 13 amino acids. V was clipped by 6 bases and J by 5 bases, with 13 bases between them. Germline V gene sequence: CDR1 LNHDA, CDR2 SQIVND (reference sequence). The CDR3 DNA sequence: TGTGCCAGTAGCCAAGGAGGAGGAACTGAAGCTTTCTTT. This encodes CASSQGGGTEAFF.

The chain is built from TRBV10-3 and TRBJ2-7, with TRBD1 matching 11 bases. The CDR3 is made up of 13 amino acids. The J segment lost 5 bases and the V segment lost 4 bases, leaving 1 base of the junction unmatched. The germline gives CDR1 ENHRY, CDR2 SYGVKD. The CDR3 DNA reads TGTGCCATCAGTGGGACAGGGGGCAACGAGCAGTACTTC. Residues: CAISGTGGNEQYF.

This clonotype was detected many times. The chain carries TRBV19 and TRBJ2-5; 14 bases map to TRBD2. There are 17 residues in the CDR3. The germline gives CDR1 LNHDA, CDR2 SQIVND (reference sequence). V shed 5 bases and J 5 bases; nucleotides not matched to a gene: 10. CDR3 in amino acids: CASSSPAGLAGVETQYF. As DNA, the CDR3 is TGTGCCAGTAGTTCCCCCGCGGGACTAGCGGGGGTCGAGACCCAGTACTTC.

This chain uses TRBV9 with TRBJ2-7, with D possibly being TRBD1 (6 bases). Looked up from germline, CDR1 is SGDLS and CDR2 is YYNGEE. Deletions cut 0 bases from V and 3 bases from J, with 10 bases between. The CDR3 runs 14 residues. DNA for the CDR3: TGTGCCAGCAGCGTAGGGGACACACTCTACGAGCAGTACTTC. As protein: CASSVGDTLYEQYF.

This clonotype is a singleton in its sample. V usage is TRBV29-1 and J usage is TRBJ2-7, with 9 bases lining up with TRBD1. CDR3 length equals 16 residues. Trimming cost V 7 bases and J 7 bases; bases outside gene matches: 20. Per germline, CDR1 SQVTM and CDR2 ANQGSEA. In nucleotides, the CDR3 is TGCAGCGAAGGGACAGGGATGGGTACCTTACCATGGGAGCAGTACTTC. Translating gives CSEGTGMGTLPWEQYF.

This clonotype turned up a few times. The rearrangement joins TRBV24-1 to TRBJ1-1; 10 bases are a match to TRBD1. Trimming took 3 bases from V and 4 from J; bases not matched to a gene: 4. Germline loops: CDR1 KGHDR, CDR2 SFDVKD. The CDR3 loop spans 15 amino acids. CDR3: CATSDGGQGSTEAFF. The CDR3, as DNA: TGTGCCACCAGTGATGGGGGACAGGGGAGCACTGAAGCTTTCTTT.

The gene calls are TRBV5-1 and TRBJ2-1, with 8 positions matching TRBD1. The J call may be faulty, since TRBJ2-7 better matches the DNA end. The CDR3 spans 15 residues. Germline values: CDR1 SGHRS, CDR2 YFSETQ. The CDR3 nucleotides read TGCGCCAGCAGCTTGTCGGGGCAGGGGGCTGGGGAGCAGTACTTC. Translation gives CASSLSGQGAGEQYF.

In this sample, this clonotype turned up a few times. The rearrangement joins TRBV6-1 to TRBJ1-5; no clear D. The CDR3 is 16 amino acids. V lost 2 bases to trimming and J lost 5 bases, with 16 bases between them. The germline V gene encodes CDR1 MNHNS and CDR2 SASEGT. This CDR3 is CASSELVLGGYQPQHF. The CDR3 DNA reads as TGTGCCAGCAGTGAATTGGTATTAGGCGGTTATCAGCCCCAGCATTTT.

The genes are TRBV6-4 and TRBJ2-4; 8 nucleotides line up with TRBD1. Germline values: CDR1 MRHNA, CDR2 SNTAGT. The ends lost 5 bases at V and 5 bases at J; junction bases unmatched: 5. This CDR3 has 14 residues. CDR3: CASSKDRAENIQYF. The CDR3 nucleotides read TGTGCCAGCAGTAAGGACAGGGCAGAAAACATTCAGTACTTC.

The chain couples TRBV20-1 to TRBJ2-3; the match to TRBD1 covers 7 bases. Germline CDR1 reads DFQATT; CDR2 reads SNEGSKA (reference sequence). This CDR3 has 14 amino acids. V was pared by 6 bases and J by 0 bases, with 6 bases of the junction left unmatched. The CDR3 sequence: CSARRGPSTDTQYF. In DNA, the CDR3 is TGCAGTGCCAGAAGGGGGCCGAGCACAGATACGCAGTATTTT.

On this clonotype: This may stem from a read error, because a much larger clone lies one nucleotide away. V is TRBV12-3 or TRBV12-4 and J is TRBJ1-4; no definite D call. CDR3 length: 16 residues. Trimming shortened V by 3 bases and J by 0 bases, and 11 bases separated the two germline ends. CDR3 protein: CASSFEAGPTNEKLFF. CDR3 sequence (DNA): TGTGCCAGCAGTTTCGAAGCCGGACCAACTAATGAAAAACTGTTTTTT.

The genes are TRBV11-1 and TRBJ2-3; TRBD2 aligns across 10 bases. Per the germline V gene, CDR1 is SGHAT and CDR2 is FQDESV (reference sequence). This CDR3 comprises 17 residues. Germline trimming cut 1 base from V and 4 bases from J; bases unmatched to any gene: 8. CDR3 loop: CASSLDLAGVGSDTQYF. For the CDR3, the DNA is TGTGCCAGCAGCTTAGACCTAGCGGGAGTGGGGTCAGATACGCAGTATTTT.